The 4 T cell receptor beta chains listed next were all sequenced from one sample in a study of STAT5B mutations in CD4+ large granular lymphocyte leukemia. The data were produced by immunoSEQ multiplex PCR, yet TCRdb's version contains in-frame clones alone and is incomplete. In the table there are 38,000 or so clones, 65% to 90% of which are singletons. The sequenced sample was CD4+ T cells from blood buffy coats. These receptors all stem from a human donor in good health.

The chain couples TRBV19 to TRBJ2-3; D not certain. Per germline, CDR1 LNHDA and CDR2 SQIVND (reference sequence). V was trimmed by 4 bases and J by 4 bases, leaving 3 bases between them. This CDR3 spans 11 amino acids. This CDR3 is CASSNSDTQYF. The DNA of the CDR3 is TGTGCCAGTAGTAATTCAGATACGCAGTATTTT.

This chain connects TRBV7-9 to TRBJ2-3; maybe TRBD2 (6 bases). The CDR3 length is 17 residues. V was cut by 2 bases and J by 1 base, with 16 bases left in between. Looked up from germline, CDR1 is SEHNR and CDR2 is FQNEAQ (reference sequence). The CDR3 sequence is CASSLPLRRAGTDTQYF. For the CDR3, the DNA is TGTGCCAGCAGCTTACCACTACGGAGGGCCGGCACAGATACGCAGTATTTT. The entire variable domain, with the rest obtained from reference TRBV7-9 and TRBJ2-3, is as follows: DTGVSQNPRHKITKRGQNVTFRCDPISEHNRLYWYRQTLGQGPEFLTYFQNEAQLEKSRLLSDRFSAERPKGSFSTLEIQRTEQGDSAMYLCASSLPLRRAGTDTQYFGPGTRLTVL.

The chain links TRBV27 to TRBJ1-2; no clear D gene. The V end was cut by 6 bases, the J end by 5 bases, with 19 bases between. Germline CDR1 MNHEY, CDR2 SMNVEV (reference sequence). CDR3 length: 15 amino acids. CDR3 in amino acids: CASRSPGSLEYGYTF. The DNA of the CDR3 is TGTGCCAGCAGATCCCCGGGGAGCCTTGAGTATGGCTACACCTTC.

The rearrangement links TRBV5-1 to TRBJ1-5; D remains unclear. CDR1 and CDR2 from the germline V gene are SGHRS and YFSETQ. This CDR3 is built from 15 residues. V was cut by 1 base and J by 0 bases, with 8 bases left in between. The CDR3 DNA follows: TGCGCCAGCAGCTTGTTCGGCGTTAGCAATCAGCCCCAGCATTTT. Its translation is CASSLFGVSNQPQHF.